The 2 T cell receptor beta chains given below trace back to one sample, sequenced in a study of PD-1 blockade in classical Hodgkin lymphoma. The data were produced by immunoSEQ multiplex PCR, yet TCRdb's version contains in-frame clones alone and is incomplete. The repertoire has 45,000 or so clones, about nine tenths of them found once; the top ten carry over 8%. Every single patient, without exception, relapsed after autologous stem cell transplantation, and brentuximab vedotin exposure varied. The source was peripheral blood mononuclear cells (PBMCs), collected at baseline. These receptor sequences come from a human donor with classical Hodgkin lymphoma.

The V and J genes are TRBV9 and TRBJ2-7; D not resolved. V was clipped by 2 bases and J by 0 bases, with 12 bases between them. The CDR3 is 15 amino acids. Germline values: CDR1 SGDLS, CDR2 YYNGEE. The CDR3: CASSVDEMSSYEQYF. The CDR3 DNA follows: TGTGCCAGCAGCGTGGATGAGATGAGCTCCTACGAGCAGTACTTC.

Within the sample, this clone is medium-sized. J is TRBJ2-1 and V is TRBV6-4; D may correspond to TRBD1 or TRBD2 (6 bases each). The V gene's germline CDR1 is MRHNA and CDR2 SNTAGT. Deletions cut 8 bases from V and 4 bases from J, with 18 bases between. The CDR3 has 15 amino acids. The CDR3 region is CASSNHGGEYNEQFF. The DNA for the CDR3 is TGTGCCAGCTCCAACCACGGGGGCGAATACAATGAGCAGTTCTTC.